This TCR beta chain was sequenced in a study of T cell changes during pregnancy in multiple sclerosis. V was cut by 3 bases and J by 6 bases, with 14 bases left in between. The CDR3 is 14 amino acids. The data were produced by immunoSEQ multiplex PCR, yet TCRdb's version contains in-frame clones alone and is incomplete. This sample has fewer than 140,000 clones, with about 90% found just once. V usage is TRBV23-1 and J usage is TRBJ1-1; TRBD1 might be the D (5 bases). TRBV23-1 is known as an ORF, though its function is uncertain. Sequencing was performed on peripheral blood, taken before pregnancy. This TCR derives from a female donor with multiple sclerosis, enrolled in a pregnancy study. The CDR3 sequence is CASSHETVGAEAFF. DNA for the CDR3: TGCGCCAGCAGTCACGAGACAGTTGGCGCTGAAGCTTTCTTT.